This is a list of T cell receptor beta chains from one sample in a study of blood T cell repertoires in COVID-19. Sequencing used immunoSEQ multiplex PCR; TCRdb keeps in-frame clones, though not all of them. The table includes about 210,000 clones, approximately 86% detected once. Material for sequencing was peripheral blood. Receptors originate from a man aged 40-55 years with acute or convalescent COVID-19. Both conserved end residues are part of each CDR3. The order of the fields is D gene, clone size, J gene, V gene, CDR3 protein, CDR3 DNA. D genes are given only for firm matches. Where a row states a size, it is once, few, many or the class of an expanded clone; other rows omit it.

d_gene: TRBD1; abundance: -; j_gene: TRBJ1-5; v_gene: TRBV6-5; CDR3aa: CASSLDRVWSQPQHF; CDR3nt: TGTGCCAGCAGCCTGGACAGGGTATGGAGTCAGCCCCAGCATTTT
d_gene: -; abundance: -; j_gene: TRBJ2-7; v_gene: TRBV12-3/TRBV12-4; CDR3aa: CASSSEVNEQYF; CDR3nt: TGTGCCAGCAGTTCGGAGGTCAACGAGCAGTACTTC
d_gene: -; abundance: -; j_gene: TRBJ1-6; v_gene: TRBV5-1; CDR3aa: CASSLVQANSPLHF; CDR3nt: TGCGCCAGCAGCTTGGTTCAGGCGAATTCACCCCTCCACTTT
d_gene: TRBD2; abundance: -; j_gene: TRBJ2-3; v_gene: TRBV18; CDR3aa: CASSPSGASTDTQYF; CDR3nt: TGTGCCAGCTCACCTAGCGGGGCTAGCACAGATACGCAGTATTTT
d_gene: TRBD2; abundance: -; j_gene: TRBJ2-5; v_gene: TRBV4-2; CDR3aa: CASSQDGTSWDETQYF; CDR3nt: TGTGCCAGCAGCCAAGACGGGACTAGTTGGGATGAGACCCAGTACTTC
d_gene: -; abundance: -; j_gene: TRBJ2-7; v_gene: TRBV7-9; CDR3aa: CASSLGPFGEQYF; CDR3nt: TGTGCCAGCAGCCTGGGCCCCTTTGGCGAGCAGTACTTC
d_gene: -; abundance: -; j_gene: TRBJ2-5; v_gene: TRBV11-3; CDR3aa: CASSVGLGLKETQYF; CDR3nt: TGTGCCAGCAGCGTGGGGCTGGGCTTGAAAGAGACCCAGTACTTC
d_gene: -; abundance: -; j_gene: TRBJ2-4; v_gene: TRBV4-1; CDR3aa: CASSQDSLEGGVAKNIQYF; CDR3nt: TGCGCCAGCAGCCAAGATTCGTTGGAGGGGGGGGTAGCCAAAAACATTCAGTACTTC
d_gene: TRBD1; abundance: -; j_gene: TRBJ2-7; v_gene: TRBV12-3/TRBV12-4; CDR3aa: CASSLEAGGEQYF; CDR3nt: TGTGCCAGCAGTTTAGAGGCAGGGGGCGAGCAGTACTTC
d_gene: -; abundance: few; j_gene: TRBJ2-7; v_gene: TRBV7-9; CDR3aa: CASSLVEGLSSYEQYF; CDR3nt: TGTGCCAGCAGCTTAGTGGAGGGGTTAAGCTCCTACGAGCAGTACTTC
d_gene: TRBD2; abundance: -; j_gene: TRBJ2-5; v_gene: TRBV15; CDR3aa: CATSNSGETQYF; CDR3nt: TGTGCCACCAGCAATAGCGGGGAGACCCAGTACTTC
d_gene: TRBD2; abundance: -; j_gene: TRBJ2-1; v_gene: TRBV18; CDR3aa: CASSPRLADDNEQFF; CDR3nt: TGTGCCAGCTCACCGAGACTAGCAGATGACAATGAGCAGTTCTTC
d_gene: TRBD2; abundance: -; j_gene: TRBJ2-7; v_gene: TRBV29-1; CDR3aa: CSGVTSPYEQYF; CDR3nt: TGCAGCGGAGTGACTAGCCCCTACGAGCAGTACTTC
d_gene: TRBD1; abundance: -; j_gene: TRBJ2-2; v_gene: TRBV6-6; CDR3aa: CASSRQGRGPAGELFF; CDR3nt: TGTGCCAGCAGTAGACAGGGGAGAGGGCCCGCCGGGGAGCTGTTTTTT
d_gene: -; abundance: -; j_gene: TRBJ2-7; v_gene: TRBV28; CDR3aa: CASRPTGTKYYGQYF; CDR3nt: TGTGCCAGCAGACCTACCGGGACAAAATACTACGGGCAGTACTTC
d_gene: TRBD2; abundance: once; j_gene: TRBJ2-5; v_gene: TRBV10-3; CDR3aa: CAISSGLAGPQETQYF; CDR3nt: TGTGCCATCAGTTCGGGACTAGCGGGACCTCAAGAGACCCAGTACTTC
d_gene: TRBD2; abundance: -; j_gene: TRBJ2-3; v_gene: TRBV7-2; CDR3aa: CASRRGSTDTQYF; CDR3nt: TGTGCCAGCAGGCGGGGGAGCACAGATACGCAGTATTTT
d_gene: -; abundance: -; j_gene: TRBJ2-3; v_gene: TRBV7-2; CDR3aa: CASSPGLVTDTQYF; CDR3nt: TGTGCCAGCAGCCCAGGATTGGTCACAGATACGCAGTATTTT
d_gene: TRBD1; abundance: few; j_gene: TRBJ2-2; v_gene: TRBV5-1; CDR3aa: CASSYTGGTGELFF; CDR3nt: TGCGCCAGCAGCTATACAGGGGGGACCGGGGAGCTGTTTTTT
d_gene: TRBD1; abundance: few; j_gene: TRBJ2-7; v_gene: TRBV6-5; CDR3aa: CASSYSSSGTAYEQYF; CDR3nt: TGTGCCAGCAGTTACTCGTCGTCCGGGACAGCCTACGAGCAGTACTTC
d_gene: TRBD1; abundance: -; j_gene: TRBJ2-4; v_gene: TRBV6-5; CDR3aa: CASSYSTGTEGNIQYF; CDR3nt: TGTGCCAGCAGTTACTCTACCGGGACAGAGGGAAACATTCAGTACTTC
d_gene: -; abundance: -; j_gene: TRBJ1-4; v_gene: TRBV5-5; CDR3aa: CATNSRGDDEKLFF; CDR3nt: TGTGCCACCAACTCCCGGGGTGATGACGAAAAACTGTTTTTT
d_gene: TRBD1; abundance: -; j_gene: TRBJ2-1; v_gene: TRBV19; CDR3aa: CASTPTGAHNEQFF; CDR3nt: TGTGCCAGTACCCCGACAGGGGCCCACAATGAGCAGTTCTTC